The T cell receptor beta chain under discussion was sequenced for a study of T cells after yellow fever vaccination (dated by TCRdb to between 2018 and 2021). About the full investigation: Libraries from fractions with low cell numbers were prepared with the SMART-Seq v4 Ultra Low Input RNA kit. Bulk TCR alpha and beta repertoires were sequenced longitudinally to track T-cell clones before and after primary and booster YFV17D yellow fever vaccination. Two healthy male donors, one aged 18 to 30 and one aged 30 to 40 years, made up the cohort. Blood was drawn at multiple timepoints before and after primary and secondary immunization, with bulk PBMC replicates and cell subsets isolated.

This clonotype was recorded many times. Its antigen target is currently unknown. Nothing much larger sits one base from this clone, and base qualities are not available. General study outcomes and caveats: Because abundant contaminating clonotypes from the bulk population could be contained in FACS-sorted repertoires, computational filtering was required. Compared with the primary T-cell response, the secondary T-cell response was weaker but faster, peaking on day 5 rather than day 15. A small fraction of clonotypes appeared in both the CD4 and CD8 compartments, likely as a result of convergent recombination. After the booster, most of the clones that had expanded following primary vaccination were detected again (around 95% of CD4 and more than 85% of CD8), which suggests that memory was broadly maintained. The study included only two donors, which limits how far the findings can be generalized.

CDR3 length: 13 amino acids, cysteine to phenylalanine. The kept DNA is CDR3 alone, 39 bases in frame from the first base. CDR1 and CDR2, looked up from the germline V gene, are SQVTM and ANQGSEA. V gives up 7 bases and J gives up 0 bases, and the segment between their germline ends measures 12 bases. According to the study, the label for this sample's treatment or condition signals: live attenuated yellow fever vaccine strain. A standard Ficoll-Paque protocol was used to isolate PBMCs from peripheral blood. Dynabeads CD4 and CD8 positive selection kits were used to isolate CD4 and CD8 T-cell fractions. TriZol was used to extract RNA from bulk PBMCs, CD4 and CD8 fractions, and dextramer-positive and dextramer-negative fractions. TCR cDNA was made using 5'RACE template switching, a step that added a universal primer site and unique molecular identifiers. Priming of cDNA synthesis was performed from both the TCR alpha and TCR beta constant segments. Libraries were amplified in two PCR steps, with sample barcodes and sequencing adapters added in the second step. Sequencing of the libraries was done on either Illumina HiSeq 2500 (2x100 bp) or NovaSeq (2x150 bp). In the original analysis: Reads were demultiplexed and collapsed into UMI consensus sequences with MIGEC, and V(D)J alignment was performed with MiXCR. Clonotypes responding to the vaccine were identified with edgeR on replicate PBMC samples, with the criteria of FDR below 0.01 and a log2 fold change above 5 up to day 15. Bulk clonotypes were assigned CD4 or CD8 identity according to which sequenced CD4 or CD8 repertoire held them at higher abundance. In-frame beta chains were kept once TCRdb had trimmed the public reads at Q25 with fastp and called clones with MiXCR. For every CDR3 protein sequence, its rows merge into one entry that carries the most common genes and DNA. The V and J calls were determined by TCRdb, not by the authors. The sample profile shows some 110,000 distinct CDR3 sequences; about 7% of them were found once. Around 2.6% of the sample comes from the top ten.

The chain is assembled from TRBV29-1 and TRBJ1-1; matching of 6 bases hints at TRBD1 as the D gene. The source material was CD4+ T cells sorted from PBMCs, sampled roughly seven weeks after the first yellow fever vaccination. The sequence derives from a man aged 18 to 30 who received the YFV17D yellow fever vaccine. The DNA sequence is TGCAGCGCGAACAGGGAATTGAACACTGAAGCTTTCTTT. The resulting protein is CSANRELNTEAFF.